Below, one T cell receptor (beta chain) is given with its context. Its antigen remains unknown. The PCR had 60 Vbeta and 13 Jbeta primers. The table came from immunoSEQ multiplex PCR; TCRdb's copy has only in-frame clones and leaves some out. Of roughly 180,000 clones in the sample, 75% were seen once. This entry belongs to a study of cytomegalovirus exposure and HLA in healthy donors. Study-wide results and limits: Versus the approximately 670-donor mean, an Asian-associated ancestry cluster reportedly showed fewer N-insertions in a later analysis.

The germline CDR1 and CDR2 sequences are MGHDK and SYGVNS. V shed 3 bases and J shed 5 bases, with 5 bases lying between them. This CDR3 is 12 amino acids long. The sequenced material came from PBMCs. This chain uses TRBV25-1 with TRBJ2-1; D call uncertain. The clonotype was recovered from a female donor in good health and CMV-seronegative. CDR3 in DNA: TGTGCCAGCAGTGACAGAAACAATGAGCAGTTCTTC. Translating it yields CASSDRNNEQFF.